This T cell receptor (beta chain) was profiled in a study of T cell responses to AZD1222 COVID-19 vaccine (dated by TCRdb to 2020 to 2022). About the investigation overall: TCR sequencing covered 233 trial participants: around 210 given two doses of AZD1222 and approximately 25 given two doses of MenACWY control vaccine. Trial participants were enrolled by age into subgroups of 18-55, 56-69 and 70-plus years, and about 150, 27 and 61 TCR-sequenced participants, respectively, were included in these subgroups. Study-level results and caveats: Because no day 14 peak-response samples were available, the repertoires could be characterized only after the peak T cell response. The whole spike protein was spanned by vaccine-associated CD4 TCRs, and dominant responses were seen in regions 160-218 and 743-854. Reportedly, close to half of the unique spike-specific TCRs recognized epitopes lying outside the regions that are mutated in the B.1.351 and B.1.1.7 variants. Conclusions about previously exposed vaccinees were limited because only a handful of AZD1222 recipients were SARS-CoV-2 seropositive at baseline. In the small 56-69-year group, the increase in depth fell short of significance, most likely because of low power. Participants were mostly white British and included more females than males, and it was suggested by the authors that clonal diversity may have been underestimated. A significant rise in spike-specific TCR breadth and depth was observed after two AZD1222 doses relative to day 0 and relative to MenACWY recipients.

The time point label here, explained by the study, means: about 28 days (+/-7) after the second vaccine dose. AZD1222 recipients whose second dose came at about 4 weeks and those whose second dose came at about 12 weeks were combined into one group, since spike-specific TCR depth and breadth did not differ between the two schedules. Samples from vaccinated people were obtained from the UK trials COV001 and COV002, which included a single-blind randomized controlled phase 2/3 trial of AZD1222 (ChAdOx1 nCoV-19) in healthy adults. For TCRbeta chain sequencing, PBMC samples from trial participants were taken at day 0 and at day 28 after the second dose. The CDR3 regions of human TCRbeta chains were analyzed by immunosequencing. The published analysis was carried out like this. TCRs in the repertoires were matched against a reference library of SARS-CoV-2-specific TCRs that had been generated with the MIRA antigen-specificity platform. Breadth was defined as the fraction of unique TCRs that were SARS-CoV-2-associated. Depth was defined as the fraction of total T cells that were SARS-CoV-2-associated. Using the MIRA data, each spike-specific TCR was mapped to the spike region that the TCR reacts to and placed in a CD4 or CD8 class. Log10-transformed breadth and depth values were compared by one-way ANOVA with Sidak's multiple comparisons tests. As stored in TCRdb, this immuneACCESS dataset retains in-frame rearrangements with V and J assigned. A fraction of the clones does not appear; measured against another copy, unresolved V genes explain less than half of the discrepancy, and the remainder lacks a known reason. The D gene and trimming were derived from the DNA, and the V and J assignments and clone size from that table. For this sample the table gives about 56,000 clones, of which about 88% were detected only once. Of the sample, 6.9% is held by the ten largest clones.

Concerning this clone itself: No antigen is known for it. No base-level quality is on record; no much larger clone is a single base apart.

For CDR1 and CDR2, the germline V gene lists SQVTM and ANQGSEA. Reading from cysteine to phenylalanine, the CDR3 counts 15 amino acids. Kept here is only the CDR3 DNA, which spans 45 bases and is read in frame from base 1. Clipping removes 8 bases from V and 6 bases from J, with 15 as the unmatched junction base count. Source: peripheral blood, taken 28 days after the second AZD1222 dose. The source is an adult who received the AZD1222 COVID-19 vaccine. Rearrangement joined TRBV29-1 to TRBJ1-2, with TRBD1 identical over 10 junction bases. The CDR3 has the sequence CSIWTGGWTTNGYTF. The nucleotides are TGCAGCATTTGGACAGGGGGATGGACCACCAATGGCTACACCTTC.